These 26 T cell receptor beta chains share one sample of origin, sequenced in a study of blood T cells in healthy people across ages. A second roughly 6 to 12 cycle PCR used barcoded and J-beta primers. TCRdb called the 5' RACE reads again in MiXCR, with one record for every CDR3 protein. The sample contains hundreds of thousands of distinct CDR3 sequences, roughly 32% of which appear only once. The sequencing sample was made of blood. The receptors here all came from a woman older than 75 in good health.

This clonotype was seen repeatedly, ten times or more. This chain connects TRBV15 to TRBJ2-1; the match to TRBD1 covers 7 bases. The germline V gene has CDR1 LNHNV and CDR2 YYDKDF (reference sequence). The CDR3 has 14 residues. Germline trimming cut 1 base from V and 10 bases from J; bases unmatched to any gene: 7. CDR3 bases: TGTGCCACCAGCAGAGCCCAGCCGGGACAGGAGCAGTTCTTC. It codes for CATSRAQPGQEQFF.

This clonotype was observed a handful of times. A much larger clone sits a single nucleotide away, making a read error possible. The chain carries TRBV20-1 and TRBJ1-2; D is possibly TRBD1 (5 bases). Germline-derived CDR1 and CDR2 are DFQATT and SNEGSKA (reference sequence). The CDR3 length is 13 residues. The CDR3 region is CSARDIGGTGHTF. The CDR3 DNA sequence: TGCAGTGCTAGAGATATCGGTGGGACTGGCCACACCTTC.

As to this clonotype: An end of the junction does not agree with germline; a read error may underlie this. CDR3 nucleotide sequence: TGTGCCAGCGGCTTAGGTGGGCGTGTCTCTTCCTACAATGAGCAGTTCTTC. Translation gives CASGLGGRVSSYNEQFF. This sequence joins TRBV11-2 and TRBJ2-1; D uncertain. CDR3 length equals 17 residues. Germline V gives CDR1 SGHAT, CDR2 FQNNGV.

This clonotype has a count of ten or more. The V call is TRBV18, the J call TRBJ2-5, with TRBD1 matching 7 bases. The length of the CDR3 is 15 residues. Germline assignment: CDR1 KGHSH and CDR2 LQKENI. The ends lost 3 bases at V and 2 bases at J; junction bases unmatched: 6. The DNA of the CDR3 is TGTGCCAGCTCACCGGGACAGCGTAGTCAAGAGACCCAGTACTTC. The encoded protein is CASSPGQRSQETQYF.

The V call is TRBV27, the J call TRBJ1-2; 8 nucleotides match TRBD1. Trimming took 6 bases from V and 5 from J; bases not matched to a gene: 14. Germline values: CDR1 MNHEY, CDR2 SMNVEV (reference sequence). The CDR3 sequence is 16 residues long. CDR3 residues: CASSPGTRQGRYGYTF. As DNA, the CDR3 is TGTGCCAGCAGCCCAGGGACCCGACAGGGGAGGTATGGCTACACCTTC.

This clonotype was recorded many times. The genes are TRBV4-3 and TRBJ2-1; no clear D gene. V shed 3 bases and J shed 7 bases, with 16 bases lying between them. This CDR3 is 15 amino acids long. The germline CDR1 and CDR2 sequences are LGHNA and YSLEER. The CDR3 DNA sequence: TGCGCCAGCAGCCAGGACCTTCATAAGTCTAATGAGCAGTTCTTC. Protein product: CASSQDLHKSNEQFF.

This clonotype showed up many times. The chain joins TRBV5-1 to TRBJ2-7, with D perhaps matching TRBD2 (5 bases). Germline assignment: CDR1 SGHRS and CDR2 YFSETQ. This CDR3 is 12 amino acids long. Trimming stripped 2 bases from V and 5 bases from J, with 8 bases between. The CDR3 sequence is CASSLLGDEQYF. The CDR3 nucleotides read TGCGCCAGCAGCTTACTCGGGGACGAGCAGTACTTC.

There are many counts of this clonotype. The rearrangement links TRBV7-2 to TRBJ2-3; 14 bases line up with TRBD2. After removal of 4 bases from V and 6 bases from J, the junction contained 9 bases not matched to a gene. The CDR3 consists of 17 residues. Germline V gene lookup returns CDR1 SGHTA and CDR2 FQGNSA. The CDR3 sequence: CASSSEGLAGVSDTQYF. The DNA for the CDR3 is TGTGCCAGCAGCTCAGAGGGACTAGCGGGGGTCTCTGATACGCAGTATTTT.

This clonotype was counted between two and nine times. V usage is TRBV30 and J usage is TRBJ2-7, with TRBD1 matching 10 bases. CDR3 length: 17 residues. CDR1 is GTSNPN, CDR2 SVGIG, per germline (reference sequence). V dropped 5 bases and J dropped 2; count of bases not matched to a gene: 15. The CDR3 DNA reads TGTGCCTGGGGAGGGGTATTGGGACAGGGGAATCCCTACGAGCAGTACTTC. The encoded protein is CAWGGVLGQGNPYEQYF.

This clonotype was counted at least ten times. The chain is built from TRBV6-5 and TRBJ1-4; 9 positions match TRBD1. V trimming: 5 bases; J trimming: 7 bases; junction bases outside the gene matches: 8. The CDR3 runs to 15 residues. CDR1 is MNHEY, CDR2 SVGAGI, per germline. CDR3 sequence: CASSLTGTGTEKLFF. The CDR3 DNA reads as TGTGCCAGCAGTCTCACCGGGACAGGGACTGAAAAACTGTTTTTT.

This clonotype was picked up many times. The rearrangement joins TRBV7-9 to TRBJ2-5, with 13 bases fitting TRBD2. V lost 3 bases and J lost 5; bases outside the gene matches: 3. The CDR3 is made up of 15 amino acids. CDR1 and CDR2 from the germline V gene are SEHNR and FQNEAQ (reference sequence). CDR3 coding DNA: TGTGCCAGCAGCTTTTCGGGACTAGCGGGGGAGACCCAGTACTTC. Amino acids: CASSFSGLAGETQYF.

This clonotype has only a few counts. This may stem from a read error, because a much larger clone lies one nucleotide away. The chain employs TRBV9 and TRBJ2-5; 7 nucleotides match TRBD1. The germline CDR1 and CDR2 sequences are SGDLS and YYNGEE. V shed 4 bases and J 11 bases; nucleotides not matched to a gene: 8. CDR3 length: 12 amino acids. Here the CDR3 DNA reads TGTGCCAGCAGCCAACCTCCACAGGGGCAGTACTTC. Protein: CASSQPPQGQYF.

This clonotype occurred many times. The chain links TRBV7-2 to TRBJ1-2; possible D gene TRBD1, 5 bases. The CDR3 sequence is 16 residues long. Germline CDR1 is SGHTA and CDR2 is FQGNSA. Trimming stripped 0 bases from V and 0 bases from J, with 11 bases between. The CDR3 region has the DNA TGTGCCAGCAGCTTAGCGGGGCGCGGTACTAACTATGGCTACACCTTC. This gives the protein CASSLAGRGTNYGYTF.

This clonotype has ten or more counts. The rearrangement links TRBV6-2 or TRBV6-3 to TRBJ2-4; the D is unclear. Germline CDR1 is MNHEY and CDR2 is SVGEGT. V lost 7 bases and J 1 base, leaving 23 bases between the germline ends. This CDR3 is built from 18 residues. CDR3 nucleotides: TGTGCCAGCAATACTGAAAGGCGTCCTGGTCTGGCCAAAAACATTCAGTACTTC. Translating gives CASNTERRPGLAKNIQYF.

The chain is built from TRBV6-1 and TRBJ2-2, with TRBD1 matching over 7 bases. The CDR3 runs to 13 residues. The junction had 2 bases not matched to a gene; V was cut back by 6 bases and J by 4 bases. CDR1 and CDR2 (germline): MNHNS, SASEGT. The DNA for the CDR3 is TGTGCCAGCAGAACAGGGGCCACCGGGGAGCTGTTTTTT. Translation gives CASRTGATGELFF.

Concerning this clonotype: A clone one base away is much larger, so this may be a read error. This chain links TRBV5-1 with TRBJ2-7, with a weak D call TRBD2 (6 bases). V shed 0 bases and J shed 3 bases, with 13 bases lying between them. Germline assignment: CDR1 SGHRS and CDR2 YFSETQ. The CDR3 totals 15 residues. The CDR3 protein is CASSLAGGACYEQYF. CDR3 coding DNA: TGCGCCAGCAGCTTGGCGGGCGGGGCGTGCTACGAGCAGTACTTC.

This clonotype was seen repeatedly, ten times or more. The chain carries TRBV9 and TRBJ2-7; D may correspond to TRBD1 or TRBD2 (5 bases each). Germline values: CDR1 SGDLS, CDR2 YYNGEE. V dropped 1 base and J dropped 7 bases, with 21 bases sitting between them. The CDR3 runs to 16 residues. The CDR3 loop is CASSVRGRESLREQYF. The CDR3 bases are TGTGCCAGCAGCGTACGGGGACGAGAAAGTTTGAGGGAGCAGTACTTC.

V and J are TRBV9 and TRBJ1-1; D is unclear. CDR3 length equals 15 residues. From germline, CDR1 is SGDLS and CDR2 YYNGEE. V was shortened by 0 bases and J by 2 bases, with 11 bases between the two germline ends. The CDR3 nucleotides are TGTGCCAGCAGCGTAGAACCGTTGGTAAACACTGAAGCTTTCTTT. As protein: CASSVEPLVNTEAFF.

This clonotype was detected many times. The gene calls are TRBV27 and TRBJ2-7; possible D gene TRBD1, 5 bases. With 4 bases removed from V and 0 bases from J, the gap between germline ends came to 16 bases. CDR3 length: 16 amino acids. Germline V lookup: CDR1 MNHEY, CDR2 SMNVEV (reference sequence). The CDR3 spells CASSSPDRASSYEQYF. DNA for the CDR3: TGTGCCAGCAGTTCCCCTGACAGAGCTAGCTCCTACGAGCAGTACTTC.

There are a few counts of this clonotype. A read error may be the cause here, since a much bigger clone is one base away. This sequence joins TRBV20-1 and TRBJ1-2; D is undetermined. This CDR3 comprises 13 residues. Looked up from germline, CDR1 is DFQATT and CDR2 is SNEGSKA (reference sequence). The chain's CDR3 is CSAEAIANYGHTF. CDR3 nucleotides: TGCAGTGCGGAGGCTATAGCTAACTATGGCCACACCTTC.

The chain links TRBV9 to TRBJ2-2, with 11 bases aligning to TRBD1. The germline gives CDR1 SGDLS, CDR2 YYNGEE. With V trimmed by 1 base and J by 6 bases, 2 bases remained unmatched. This CDR3 contains 15 residues. CDR3 amino acids: CASSVMGQGAGELFF. CDR3 bases: TGTGCCAGCAGCGTAATGGGACAGGGGGCCGGGGAGCTGTTTTTT.

On this clonotype: The junction shows a germline mismatch at one end, possibly a read error. V and J are TRBV30 and TRBJ2-1; D is perhaps TRBD1 (5 bases). The V gene's germline CDR1 is GTSNPN and CDR2 SVGIG (reference sequence). CDR3 length: 11 residues. Here the CDR3 DNA reads TGTACCTGGAGTGTAGGGGATGAGCAGTTCTTC. It codes for CTWSVGDEQFF.

This rearrangement joins TRBV29-1 to TRBJ2-3; D is unclear. The CDR3 is 13 residues long. Germline V gives CDR1 SQVTM, CDR2 ANQGSEA. V was pared by 5 bases and J by 4 bases, with 13 bases between. This chain's CDR3 is CSVFARFADTQYF. As DNA, the CDR3 is TGCAGCGTTTTCGCTAGGTTTGCAGATACGCAGTATTTT.

This clonotype has at least ten counts. The J gene is TRBJ1-2, the V gene TRBV7-9; possibly TRBD1 for D (5 bases). The CDR3 runs to 14 residues. Per germline, CDR1 SEHNR and CDR2 FQNEAQ (reference sequence). V was pared by 4 bases and J by 8 bases, with 17 bases between. In nucleotides, the CDR3 is TGTGCCAGCAGCTATCCCGGAGTGGGGCAGGGCTACACCTTC. The encoded protein is CASSYPGVGQGYTF.

At least ten counts were recorded for this clonotype. The chain combines TRBV6-1 with TRBJ2-3, with TRBD2 identical over 16 bases. Germline CDR1 reads MNHNS; CDR2 reads SASEGT. Losses at the gene ends were 0 bases for V and 0 bases for J; bases not matched to a gene: 3. The CDR3 spans 19 residues. For the CDR3, the DNA is TGTGCCAGCAGTGAAGCGGGACTAGCGGGGGGGCTGAGCACAGATACGCAGTATTTT. Protein product: CASSEAGLAGGLSTDTQYF.

A note on this clonotype: Relative to the germline gene, one junction end is altered; a read error may explain this. This rearrangement joins TRBV7-3 to TRBJ1-2; 7 bases line up with TRBD1. The CDR3 is 19 amino acids. The germline CDR1 and CDR2 sequences are SGHTA and FQGTGA. This CDR3 reads CAGSLIPGSQGQYNYGYTF. The CDR3 DNA reads as TGTGCCGGCAGCCTCATCCCCGGCTCGCAGGGACAGTACAACTATGGCTACACCTTC.